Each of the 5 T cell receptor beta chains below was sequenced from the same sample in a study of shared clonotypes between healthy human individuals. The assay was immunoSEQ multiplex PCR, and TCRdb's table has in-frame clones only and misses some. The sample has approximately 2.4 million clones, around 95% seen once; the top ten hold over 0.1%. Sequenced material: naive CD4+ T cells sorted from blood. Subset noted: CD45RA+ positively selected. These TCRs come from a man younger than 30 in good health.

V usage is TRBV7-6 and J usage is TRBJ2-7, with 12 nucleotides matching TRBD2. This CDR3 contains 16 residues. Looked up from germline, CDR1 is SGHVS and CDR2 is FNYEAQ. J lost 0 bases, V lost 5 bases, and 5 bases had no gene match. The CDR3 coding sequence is TGTGCCAGCAGCCCGCGGACTAGCGGGGACTCCTACGAGCAGTACTTC. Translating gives CASSPRTSGDSYEQYF.

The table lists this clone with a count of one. The CDR3 loop is CASSPDVGGVKGYTF. The CDR3 DNA is TGCGCCAGCAGCCCCGACGTGGGAGGGGTAAAGGGCTACACCTTC. The chain links TRBV5-1 to TRBJ1-2, with D tentatively TRBD1 (5 bases). This CDR3 has 15 amino acids. Germline lookup yields CDR1 SGHRS and CDR2 YFSETQ. The V gene lost 4 bases and the J gene lost 8 bases, with 21 bases spanning the gap.

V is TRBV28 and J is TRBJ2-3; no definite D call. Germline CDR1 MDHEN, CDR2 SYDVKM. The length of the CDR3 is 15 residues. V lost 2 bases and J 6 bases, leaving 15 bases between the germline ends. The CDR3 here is CASSLPWTRTDTQYF. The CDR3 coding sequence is TGTGCCAGCAGTTTACCCTGGACCAGAACGGATACGCAGTATTTT. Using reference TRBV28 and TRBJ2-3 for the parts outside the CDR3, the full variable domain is DVKVTQSSRYLVKRTGEKVFLECVQDMDHENMFWYRQDPGLGLRLIYFSYDVKMKEKGDIPEGYSVSREKKERFSLILESASTNQTSMYLCASSLPWTRTDTQYFGPGTRLTVL.

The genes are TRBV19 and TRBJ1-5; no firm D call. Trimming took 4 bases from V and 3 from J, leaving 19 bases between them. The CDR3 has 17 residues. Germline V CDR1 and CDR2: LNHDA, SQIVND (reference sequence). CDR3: CASSTPFSGRDNQPQHF. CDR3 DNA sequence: TGTGCCAGTAGTACTCCTTTTAGCGGCAGAGACAATCAGCCCCAGCATTTT.

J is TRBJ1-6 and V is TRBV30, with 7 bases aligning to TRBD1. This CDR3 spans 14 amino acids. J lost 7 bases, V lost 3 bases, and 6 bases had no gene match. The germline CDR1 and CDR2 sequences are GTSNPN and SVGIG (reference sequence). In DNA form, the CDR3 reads TGTGCCTGGAGCAGGGGGACAGTGAATTCACCCCTCCACTTT. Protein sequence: CAWSRGTVNSPLHF.